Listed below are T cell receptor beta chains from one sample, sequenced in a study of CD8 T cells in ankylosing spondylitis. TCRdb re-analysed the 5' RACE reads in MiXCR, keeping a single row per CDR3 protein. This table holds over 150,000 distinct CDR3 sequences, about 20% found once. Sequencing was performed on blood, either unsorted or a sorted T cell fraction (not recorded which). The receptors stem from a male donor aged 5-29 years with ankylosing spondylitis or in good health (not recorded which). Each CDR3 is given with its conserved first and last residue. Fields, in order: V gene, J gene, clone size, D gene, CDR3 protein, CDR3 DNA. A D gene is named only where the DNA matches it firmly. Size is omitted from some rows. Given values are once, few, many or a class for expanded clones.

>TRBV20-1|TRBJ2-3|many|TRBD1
CSARVLAGGRHTQYF
TGCAGTGCTAGAGTGCTGGCAGGGGGTCGCCATACGCAGTATTTT
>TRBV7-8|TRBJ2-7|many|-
CASSWGPHYEQYF
TGTGCCAGCAGCTGGGGACCCCACTACGAGCAGTACTTC
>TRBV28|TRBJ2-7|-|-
CASSLYPDEQYF
TGTGCCAGCAGTTTATACCCGGACGAGCAGTACTTC
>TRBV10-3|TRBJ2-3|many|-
CAIRTYTDTQYF
TGTGCCATCAGAACTTACACAGATACGCAGTATTTT
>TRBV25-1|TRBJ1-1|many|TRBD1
CASSGTTGGSTEAFF
TGTGCCAGCAGCGGAACTACAGGGGGGAGCACTGAAGCTTTCTTT
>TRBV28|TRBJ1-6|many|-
CASSLYGQLNSPLHF
TGTGCCAGCAGTTTATATGGACAGCTTAATTCACCCCTCCACTTT
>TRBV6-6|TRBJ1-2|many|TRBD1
CASSSENRGLRYGYTF
TGTGCCAGCAGTTCCGAAAACAGGGGGCTTCGCTATGGCTACACCTTC
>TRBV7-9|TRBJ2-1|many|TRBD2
CASSVPGLAGGFGEQFF
TGTGCCAGCAGCGTCCCGGGACTAGCGGGAGGATTCGGTGAGCAGTTCTTC
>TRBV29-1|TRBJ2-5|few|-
CSVQTRKETQYF
TGCAGCGTTCAGACTAGGAAAGAGACCCAGTACTTC
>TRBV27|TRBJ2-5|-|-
CASKTQETQYF
TGTGCCAGCAAGACCCAAGAGACCCAGTACTTC
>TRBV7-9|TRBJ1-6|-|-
CASSFVESPLHF
TGTGCCAGCAGCTTCGTCGAATCACCCCTCCACTTT
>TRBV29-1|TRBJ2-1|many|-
CSAVLNNEQFF
TGCAGCGCCGTACTGAACAATGAGCAGTTCTTC
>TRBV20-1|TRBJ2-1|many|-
CSARVDGSYNEQFF
TGCAGTGCTAGAGTGGACGGCTCCTACAATGAGCAGTTCTTC
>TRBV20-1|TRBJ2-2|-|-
CSARAGRGGTGELFF
TGCAGTGCTAGAGCTGGGCGGGGTGGAACCGGGGAGCTGTTTTTT
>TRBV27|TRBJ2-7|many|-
CASRRSASYEQYF
TGTGCCAGCAGGAGGAGCGCCTCCTACGAGCAGTACTTC
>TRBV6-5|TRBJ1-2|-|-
CASSSGDDWGYTF
TGTGCCAGCAGTTCCGGGGACGACTGGGGCTACACCTTC
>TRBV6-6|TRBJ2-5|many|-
CASSYGTERETQYF
TGTGCCAGCAGTTACGGGACGGAGAGGGAGACCCAGTACTTC
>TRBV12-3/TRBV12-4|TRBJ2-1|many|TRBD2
CASSLTSGQNNEQFF
TGTGCCAGCAGTTTGACTAGCGGACAAAACAATGAGCAGTTCTTC
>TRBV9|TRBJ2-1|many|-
CASSADPGEQFF
TGTGCCAGCAGCGCCGACCCGGGTGAGCAGTTCTTC
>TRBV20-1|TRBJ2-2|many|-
CSASPGPANTGELFF
TGCAGTGCTAGTCCGGGGCCCGCGAACACCGGGGAGCTGTTTTTT
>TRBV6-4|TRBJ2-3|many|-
CASSDPTDTQYF
TGTGCCAGCAGTGACCCCACAGATACGCAGTATTTT
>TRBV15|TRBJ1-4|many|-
CATSPRARANEKLFF
TGTGCCACCAGCCCACGCGCCAGGGCCAATGAAAAACTGTTTTTT
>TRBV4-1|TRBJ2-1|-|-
CASSQAAQGYNEQFF
TGCGCCAGCAGCCAAGCGGCGCAGGGATACAATGAGCAGTTCTTC
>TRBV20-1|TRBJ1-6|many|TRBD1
CSARRQGLGYNSPLHF
TGCAGTGCTAGAAGACAGGGATTGGGCTATAATTCACCCCTCCACTTT
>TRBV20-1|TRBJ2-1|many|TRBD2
CSARALAGGIAYNEQFF
TGCAGTGCTAGAGCTCTAGCGGGAGGGATCGCCTACAATGAGCAGTTCTTC
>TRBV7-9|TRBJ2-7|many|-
CASEEKNEQYF
TGTGCCAGCGAAGAAAAGAACGAGCAGTACTTC
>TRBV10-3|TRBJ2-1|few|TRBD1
CAISESGTGVYEQFF
TGTGCCATCAGTGAGTCTGGGACAGGGGTATATGAGCAGTTCTTC
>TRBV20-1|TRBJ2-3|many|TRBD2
CSKRERSTDTQYF
TGCAGTAAGCGGGAGAGGTCGACAGATACGCAGTATTTT
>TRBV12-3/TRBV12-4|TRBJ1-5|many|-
CASSRGSGTGQPQHF
TGTGCCAGCAGCAGGGGTTCGGGGACGGGGCAGCCCCAGCATTTT
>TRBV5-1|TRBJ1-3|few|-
CASSQTGNTIYF
TGCGCCAGCAGCCAGACAGGAAACACCATATATTTT
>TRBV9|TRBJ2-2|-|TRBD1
CASSVGQPPGELFF
TGTGCCAGCAGCGTGGGACAGCCACCCGGGGAGCTGTTTTTT
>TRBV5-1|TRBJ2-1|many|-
CASSLGDGLYNEQFF
TGCGCCAGCAGCTTGGGGGACGGGCTTTACAATGAGCAGTTCTTC
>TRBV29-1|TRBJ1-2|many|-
CSVSNGGYTF
TGCAGCGTTTCGAACGGCGGCTACACCTTC
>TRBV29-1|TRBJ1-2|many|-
CSVTGDDGYTF
TGCAGCGTTACGGGAGACGATGGCTACACCTTC
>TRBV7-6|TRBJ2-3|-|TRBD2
CASSLGTTNTDTQYF
TGTGCCAGCAGCCTCGGGACTACAAACACAGATACGCAGTATTTT
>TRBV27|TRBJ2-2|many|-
CASSSPAALRTGELFF
TGTGCCAGCAGCTCCCCGGCAGCCCTAAGGACCGGGGAGCTGTTTTTT
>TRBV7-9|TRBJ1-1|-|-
CASRNRERGSNTEAFF
TGTGCCAGCAGAAATAGGGAACGGGGCTCGAACACTGAAGCTTTCTTT
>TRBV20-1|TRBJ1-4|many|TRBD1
CSASRTGPNEKLFF
TGCAGTGCTAGCCGGACAGGGCCTAATGAAAAACTGTTTTTT
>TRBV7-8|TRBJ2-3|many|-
CASSLEAGSTDTQYF
TGTGCCAGCAGCTTAGAGGCGGGGTCCACAGATACGCAGTATTTT
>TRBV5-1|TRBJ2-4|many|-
CASSGATKNIQYF
TGCGCCAGCAGCGGCGCGACTAAAAACATTCAGTACTTC
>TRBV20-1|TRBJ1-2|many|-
CSAGGAGGYTF
TGCAGTGCTGGTGGGGCCGGAGGCTACACCTTC
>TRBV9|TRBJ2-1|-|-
CASSEAWDRDNEQFF
TGTGCCAGCAGCGAAGCCTGGGATCGAGACAATGAGCAGTTCTTC
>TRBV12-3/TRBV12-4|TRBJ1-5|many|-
CASSLVDSNQPQHF
TGTGCCAGCAGTTTAGTCGATAGCAATCAGCCCCAGCATTTT
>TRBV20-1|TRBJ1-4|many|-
CSAAPTSANEKLFF
TGCAGTGCCGCCCCCACCTCGGCTAATGAAAAACTGTTTTTT
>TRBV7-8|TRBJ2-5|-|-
CASTEPKDRQETQYF
TGTGCCAGCACCGAACCTAAAGACAGACAAGAGACCCAGTACTTC